The rows below give T cell receptor beta chains drawn from one sample of a study of blood T cell repertoires in COVID-19. Using immunoSEQ multiplex PCR, the repertoire was profiled, and TCRdb retains in-frame clones only, with some absent. The sample shows a few hundred thousand clones, just over 85% of them seen only once. The specimen was PBMCs or T cells enriched from blood (not recorded which). Receptors originate from a woman aged 40 to 50 with acute COVID-19. Each CDR3 is given with its conserved first and last residue. The D gene is left open where the match is weak. Rows give clone size only sometimes, using once, few, many, or a class for an expanded clone.

D: .; V: TRBV3-1/TRBV3-2; size: few; J: TRBJ2-5; DNA: TGTGCCAGCAGCCACCCCCCCGGCGGAGGCCAAGAGACCCAGTACTTC; CDR3: CASSHPPGGGQETQYF
D: TRBD1; V: TRBV5-1; size: .; J: TRBJ1-5; DNA: TGCGCCAGCAGCTCAGGACAGGCCGGCAATCAGCCCCAGCATTTT; CDR3: CASSSGQAGNQPQHF
D: TRBD2; V: TRBV4-1; size: few; J: TRBJ2-1; DNA: TGCGCCAGCAGCCGCCAAGCGGGACTAGCGGTTCTATTCTCCTACAATGAGCAGTTCTTC; CDR3: CASSRQAGLAVLFSYNEQFF
D: .; V: TRBV5-6; size: .; J: TRBJ1-2; DNA: TGTGCCAGCAGCTTGTGGAGGAACTATGGCTACACCTTC; CDR3: CASSLWRNYGYTF
D: TRBD2; V: TRBV14; size: .; J: TRBJ2-1; DNA: TGTGCCAGCAGCCTTTCACTAGCGGGAGTTGACAATGAGCAGTTCTTC; CDR3: CASSLSLAGVDNEQFF
D: TRBD1; V: TRBV28; size: .; J: TRBJ2-7; DNA: TGTGCCAGCAGGTCCGGGACAGTAAACGAGCAGTACTTC; CDR3: CASRSGTVNEQYF
D: .; V: TRBV2; size: .; J: TRBJ2-1; DNA: TGTGCCAGCAGTGAGGGGGCGGATTACTACAATGAGCAGTTCTTC; CDR3: CASSEGADYYNEQFF
D: TRBD1; V: TRBV14; size: .; J: TRBJ2-5; DNA: TGTGCCAGCAGCCCCCGGGACAGGGGACCTGAGACCCAGTACTTC; CDR3: CASSPRDRGPETQYF
D: TRBD2; V: TRBV24-1; size: .; J: TRBJ2-2; DNA: TGTGCCACCAGTGATAGTAGCGGGAGGCTAGACACCGGGGAGCTGTTTTTT; CDR3: CATSDSSGRLDTGELFF
D: .; V: TRBV9; size: .; J: TRBJ1-2; DNA: TGTGCCAGCAGCACCTCGGGCAGGGAGGGTGGCTACACCTTC; CDR3: CASSTSGREGGYTF
D: .; V: TRBV10-3; size: .; J: TRBJ1-1; DNA: TGTGCCATCAGTGATGGACAGAGAGAAGCTTTCTTT; CDR3: CAISDGQREAFF
D: TRBD2; V: TRBV19; size: .; J: TRBJ2-4; DNA: TGTGCCAGTAGTCCGGGACAGGGGTCGGGACTAGCGGGTAACCTAGCCAAAAACATTCAGTACTTC; CDR3: CASSPGQGSGLAGNLAKNIQYF
D: .; V: TRBV7-9; size: .; J: TRBJ2-2; DNA: TGTGCCAGCAGCTTAACGGGGACCGGGGAGCTGTTTTTT; CDR3: CASSLTGTGELFF
D: .; V: TRBV7-2; size: .; J: TRBJ1-5; DNA: TGTGCCAGCAGCTTAGTGGAGGGGACCTGGAATCAGCCCCAGCATTTT; CDR3: CASSLVEGTWNQPQHF
D: .; V: TRBV6-6; size: many; J: TRBJ2-7; DNA: TGTGCCAGCAGTTACTCTCGGGTTTACTCCTACGAGCAGTACTTC; CDR3: CASSYSRVYSYEQYF
D: TRBD1; V: TRBV19; size: .; J: TRBJ1-5; DNA: TGTGCCAGTAGTATGGGACAGGCTGTGACCCAGCCCCAGCATTTT; CDR3: CASSMGQAVTQPQHF
D: .; V: TRBV27; size: .; J: TRBJ2-5; DNA: TGTGCCAGCAGTTTATCCGCGAGACAGCAAGAGACCCAGTACTTC; CDR3: CASSLSARQQETQYF
D: .; V: TRBV11-2; size: .; J: TRBJ1-1; DNA: TGTGCCAGCAGCTTGGACAGTTTCCTGAACACTGAAGCTTTCTTT; CDR3: CASSLDSFLNTEAFF
D: TRBD2; V: TRBV27; size: .; J: TRBJ2-3; DNA: TGTGCCAGCAGTTTACTAGCGGGAGGAGGAGCAGATACGCAGTATTTT; CDR3: CASSLLAGGGADTQYF
D: TRBD2; V: TRBV27; size: once; J: TRBJ2-3; DNA: TGTGCCAGCAGTTTCCCTCTAGCGGGGGAGCAGTATTTT; CDR3: CASSFPLAGEQYF
D: .; V: TRBV6-9; size: .; J: TRBJ2-7; DNA: TGTGCCAGCAGTAGGTCGGCGGGGCCTCGGTGGGAGCAGTACTTC; CDR3: CASSRSAGPRWEQYF
D: TRBD2; V: TRBV7-3; size: .; J: TRBJ2-1; DNA: TGTGCCAGCAGCTTAACGGGTGGGACTAGCGGGAGGTCCTACAATGAGCAGTTCTTC; CDR3: CASSLTGGTSGRSYNEQFF
D: .; V: TRBV28; size: .; J: TRBJ2-1; DNA: TGTGCCAGCAAGGCCGGCTGGAGTTCCTACAATGAGCAGTTCTTC; CDR3: CASKAGWSSYNEQFF
D: TRBD2; V: TRBV10-1; size: once; J: TRBJ2-1; DNA: TGCGCCAGCAGTGAGGGGACTAGAGGGCCCAATGAGCAGTTCTTC; CDR3: CASSEGTRGPNEQFF
D: .; V: TRBV11-3; size: .; J: TRBJ2-3; DNA: TGTGCCAGCAGCTTAGACCCGGGATTCAGCGATACGCAGTATTTT; CDR3: CASSLDPGFSDTQYF
D: .; V: TRBV19; size: once; J: TRBJ1-2; DNA: TGTGCCAGTAGCAATATCGACAGAGACTATGGCTACACCTTC; CDR3: CASSNIDRDYGYTF
D: .; V: TRBV19; size: .; J: TRBJ2-5; DNA: TGTGCCAGTAGTATTAGAGAGTCCCAAGAGACCCAGTACTTC; CDR3: CASSIRESQETQYF
D: TRBD1; V: TRBV11-2; size: .; J: TRBJ1-1; DNA: TGTGCCAGCAGCGGACAGGGCCCTGAAGCTTTCTTT; CDR3: CASSGQGPEAFF
D: TRBD1; V: TRBV5-1; size: .; J: TRBJ2-7; DNA: TGCGCCAGCAGCCCTTCCGAGACAGGGATCTACGAGCAGTACTTC; CDR3: CASSPSETGIYEQYF
D: .; V: TRBV6-5; size: .; J: TRBJ1-3; DNA: TGTGCCAGCAGTCCAGGGACTCTGAGGGGAAACACCATATATTTT; CDR3: CASSPGTLRGNTIYF
D: TRBD1; V: TRBV27; size: .; J: TRBJ1-2; DNA: TGTGCCAGCAGTTTAGGGACAGGTTATGGCTACACCTTC; CDR3: CASSLGTGYGYTF
D: TRBD1; V: TRBV11-2; size: .; J: TRBJ1-1; DNA: TGTGCCAGCAGCTCCGGACAGGGCCACACTGAAGCTTTCTTT; CDR3: CASSSGQGHTEAFF
D: .; V: TRBV12-3/TRBV12-4; size: .; J: TRBJ2-7; DNA: TGTGCCAGCAGCCCCGGGGTGAGCTACGAGCAGTACTTC; CDR3: CASSPGVSYEQYF
D: .; V: TRBV19; size: .; J: TRBJ1-6; DNA: TGTGCCAGTACTAACAGTGGGAATTCACCCCTCCACTTT; CDR3: CASTNSGNSPLHF
D: TRBD1; V: TRBV7-9; size: .; J: TRBJ2-2; DNA: TGTGCCGGGGAACAGGGGGCGAACACCGGGGAGCTGTTTTTT; CDR3: CAGEQGANTGELFF
D: .; V: TRBV7-2; size: .; J: TRBJ2-2; DNA: TGTGCCAGCAGCCCCGTGGGGTTTCGGAGCGGGTGGAACACCGGGGAGCTGTTTTTT; CDR3: CASSPVGFRSGWNTGELFF
D: TRBD2; V: TRBV2; size: .; J: TRBJ2-7; DNA: TGTGCCGCCAGCGATTTGGAGCGGGAGGGCGGGATTTACGAGCAGTACTTC; CDR3: CAASDLEREGGIYEQYF
D: .; V: TRBV28; size: .; J: TRBJ1-3; DNA: TGTGCCAGCACAACTAGGGCAGGGGCTGGAAACACCATATATTTT; CDR3: CASTTRAGAGNTIYF
D: .; V: TRBV11-3; size: .; J: TRBJ1-5; DNA: TGTGCCAGCAGCTTAACCGGGACAACGAATAGCAATCAGCCCCAGCATTTT; CDR3: CASSLTGTTNSNQPQHF
D: .; V: TRBV9; size: .; J: TRBJ2-3; DNA: TGTGCCAGCAGCCAAAGCACAGATACGCAGTATTTT; CDR3: CASSQSTDTQYF
D: TRBD1; V: TRBV5-3; size: .; J: TRBJ2-5; DNA: TGTGCCAGAAGCTTCCGGGACAGGGCTAAAGAGACCCAGTACTTC; CDR3: CARSFRDRAKETQYF
D: .; V: TRBV10-2; size: once; J: TRBJ1-6; DNA: TGCGCCAGCAAGCAGGGACAATCACCCCTCCACTTT; CDR3: CASKQGQSPLHF
D: TRBD2; V: TRBV7-3; size: .; J: TRBJ2-1; DNA: TGTGCCAGCAGCGCCCTAGCGGGCTCCTACAATGAGCAGTTCTTC; CDR3: CASSALAGSYNEQFF
D: TRBD1; V: TRBV6-1; size: .; J: TRBJ1-6; DNA: TGTGCCAGCAGTGCCTCCGGGACAGCCTATAATTCACCCCTCCACTTT; CDR3: CASSASGTAYNSPLHF
D: .; V: TRBV11-2; size: .; J: TRBJ2-6; DNA: TGTGCCAGCAGCTTATGGGGGCGACCCTCTGGGGCCAACGTCCTGACTTTC; CDR3: CASSLWGRPSGANVLTF
D: .; V: TRBV21-1; size: few; J: TRBJ2-2; DNA: TGTGCCAGCAGCAAAGGAATGGTTAGAGACTACCCTCCCGGGGAGCTGTTTTTT; CDR3: CASSKGMVRDYPPGELFF
D: .; V: TRBV5-5; size: .; J: TRBJ2-2; DNA: TGTGCCAGCAGCCCGACGGCGGGGGCGGGCACCGGGGAGCTGTTTTTT; CDR3: CASSPTAGAGTGELFF
D: .; V: TRBV5-6; size: .; J: TRBJ2-7; DNA: TGTGCCAGCAGCCGCCGGGAATACGAGCAGTACTTC; CDR3: CASSRREYEQYF
D: TRBD1; V: TRBV28; size: .; J: TRBJ1-1; DNA: TGTGCCAGCAGTTCGGCAGGGGGCCCGAACACTGAAGCTTTCTTT; CDR3: CASSSAGGPNTEAFF
D: TRBD2; V: TRBV4-1; size: .; J: TRBJ2-2; DNA: TGCGCCAGCAGCGACCCTACCACAGCGGGATATGACACCGGGGAGCTGTTTTTT; CDR3: CASSDPTTAGYDTGELFF
D: TRBD1; V: TRBV5-1; size: .; J: TRBJ2-3; DNA: TGCGCCAGCAGCTCTCCGGGACAGGGACTTAGCACAGATACGCAGTATTTT; CDR3: CASSSPGQGLSTDTQYF
D: TRBD2; V: TRBV6-2/TRBV6-3; size: .; J: TRBJ2-1; DNA: TGTGCCAGCAGCCCTAGCGGGAGTCGCAATGAGCAGTTCTTC; CDR3: CASSPSGSRNEQFF
D: TRBD2; V: TRBV6-5; size: few; J: TRBJ2-7; DNA: TGTGCCAGCAGTTACGCTAGCGGGAGATCCTACGAGCAGTACTTC; CDR3: CASSYASGRSYEQYF
D: TRBD1; V: TRBV9; size: .; J: TRBJ1-5; DNA: TGTGCCAGCAGCGTAGGGGACAGGGGTTTTCAGCCCCAGCATTTT; CDR3: CASSVGDRGFQPQHF
D: .; V: TRBV11-2; size: .; J: TRBJ2-7; DNA: TGTGCCAGCAGCTCACAAGACTCTTACGAGCAGTACTTC; CDR3: CASSSQDSYEQYF
D: .; V: TRBV19; size: .; J: TRBJ2-3; DNA: TGTGCCAGTAAGGGAAGCGGAGCTCGCACAGATACGCAGTATTTT; CDR3: CASKGSGARTDTQYF
D: TRBD2; V: TRBV3-1/TRBV3-2; size: .; J: TRBJ2-1; DNA: TGTGCCAGCAGCCAAGTAGGTAGCGGGAGGCCAAATGAGCAGTTCTTC; CDR3: CASSQVGSGRPNEQFF
D: .; V: TRBV7-9; size: .; J: TRBJ2-7; DNA: TGTGCCAGCAGCCCAGGAACAGCCGGTAGCTCCTACGAGCAGTACTTC; CDR3: CASSPGTAGSSYEQYF
D: TRBD1; V: TRBV10-2; size: .; J: TRBJ2-3; DNA: TGCGCCAGCTACAGGGGGCTCACAGATACGCAGTATTTT; CDR3: CASYRGLTDTQYF
D: TRBD1; V: TRBV6-2/TRBV6-3; size: .; J: TRBJ2-5; DNA: TGTGCCAGCAGTTACCCCACAGGGGAACAAGAGACCCAGTACTTC; CDR3: CASSYPTGEQETQYF